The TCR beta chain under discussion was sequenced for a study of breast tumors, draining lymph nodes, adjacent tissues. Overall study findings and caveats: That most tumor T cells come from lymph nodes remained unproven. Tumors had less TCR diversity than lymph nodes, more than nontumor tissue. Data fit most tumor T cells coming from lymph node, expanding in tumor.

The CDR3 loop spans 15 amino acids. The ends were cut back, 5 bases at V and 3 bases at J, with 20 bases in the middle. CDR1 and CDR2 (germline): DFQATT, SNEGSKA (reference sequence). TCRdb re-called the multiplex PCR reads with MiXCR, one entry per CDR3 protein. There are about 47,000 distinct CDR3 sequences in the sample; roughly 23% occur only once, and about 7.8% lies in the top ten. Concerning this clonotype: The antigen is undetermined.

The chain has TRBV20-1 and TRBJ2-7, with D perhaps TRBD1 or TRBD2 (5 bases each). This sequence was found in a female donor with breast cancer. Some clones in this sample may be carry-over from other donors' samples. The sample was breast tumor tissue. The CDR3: CSAGTLGAGIYEQYF. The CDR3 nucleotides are TGCAGTGCTGGAACCCTCGGGGCAGGGATCTACGAGCAGTACTTC.